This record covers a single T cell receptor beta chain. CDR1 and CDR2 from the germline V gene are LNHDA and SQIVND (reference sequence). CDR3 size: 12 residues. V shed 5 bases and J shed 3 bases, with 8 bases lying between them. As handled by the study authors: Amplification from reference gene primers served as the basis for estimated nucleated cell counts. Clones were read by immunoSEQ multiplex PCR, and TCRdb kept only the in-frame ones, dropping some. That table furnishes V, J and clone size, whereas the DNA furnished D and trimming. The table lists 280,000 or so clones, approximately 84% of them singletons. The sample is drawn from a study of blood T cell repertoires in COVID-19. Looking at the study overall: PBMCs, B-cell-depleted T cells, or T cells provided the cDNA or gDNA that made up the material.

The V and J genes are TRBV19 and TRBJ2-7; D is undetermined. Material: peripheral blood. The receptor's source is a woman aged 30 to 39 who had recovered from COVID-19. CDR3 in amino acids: CASSGNYYEQYF. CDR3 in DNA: TGTGCCAGTAGTGGAAACTACTACGAGCAGTACTTC.